Listed below are T cell receptor beta chains from one sample, sequenced in a study of Ad26.COV2.S vaccination and SARS-CoV-2 variants. Profiling relied on immunoSEQ multiplex PCR, and the TCRdb table lists in-frame clones only, not all of them. The repertoire holds around 300,000 clones, with about 87% as singletons. The sample here was peripheral blood, taken in a trial of Ad26.COV2.S vaccine versus placebo. These receptors were obtained from a person aged 18-60 years who received the Ad26.COV2.S COVID-19 vaccine or a placebo. The CDR3 runs from the conserved cysteine through the conserved F or W. Fields, in order: CDR3 protein, CDR3 DNA, D gene, J gene, V gene, clone size. A D gene is named only where the DNA matches it firmly. Clone size is given for some rows only: seen once, a few or many times, or a class if the clone is expanded.

CASTDRVGEKLFF TGTGCCAGCACGGACAGGGTCGGTGAAAAACTGTTTTTT TRBD1 TRBJ1-4 TRBV28 -
CASSNGGIYNEQFF TGCGCCAGCAGCAACGGGGGAATCTACAATGAGCAGTTCTTC - TRBJ2-1 TRBV5-1 once
CASSLGTGGETQYF TGTGCCAGCAGCCTCGGGACAGGGGGGGAGACCCAGTACTTC TRBD1 TRBJ2-5 TRBV3-1/TRBV3-2 -
CAISVGQGSSYEQYF TGTGCCATCAGTGTTGGGCAGGGTAGTTCCTACGAGCAGTACTTC - TRBJ2-7 TRBV10-3 -
CASSPGTGDYEQYF TGCGCCAGCAGTCCCGGGACAGGGGATTACGAGCAGTACTTC TRBD1 TRBJ2-7 TRBV4-3 -
CASSLASNHLLEQYF TGCGCCAGCAGCTTGGCAAGTAATCATTTGCTGGAGCAGTACTTC - TRBJ2-7 TRBV5-1 -
CASSLDRRAKNIQYF TGTGCCAGCAGCTTGGACAGGAGGGCCAAAAACATTCAGTACTTC - TRBJ2-4 TRBV5-8 once
CASSSHSNRRNTIYF TGCGCCAGCAGCTCACACAGTAACCGGAGAAACACCATATATTTT - TRBJ1-3 TRBV5-1 -
CASSLSGQGPPGF TGTGCCAGCAGCCTATCGGGACAGGGACCCCCTGGCTTC TRBD1 TRBJ2-7 TRBV28 -
CASSYPAKNIQYF TGTGCCAGCAGCTACCCAGCCAAAAACATTCAGTACTTC - TRBJ2-4 TRBV13 -
CASSHRGRTEAFF TGTGCCAGCAGCCACAGGGGGCGAACTGAAGCTTTCTTT TRBD1 TRBJ1-1 TRBV11-2 -
CSELAGSEQYF TGCAGTGAACTAGCGGGGAGCGAGCAGTACTTC TRBD2 TRBJ2-7 TRBV20-1 -
CASTGLTTGNQPQHF TGTGCCAGTACTGGACTTACGACGGGCAATCAGCCCCAGCATTTT - TRBJ1-5 TRBV19 -
CASSPGQGNQPQHF TGTGCCAGCTCACCGGGACAGGGGAATCAGCCCCAGCATTTT TRBD1 TRBJ1-5 TRBV18 -
CASSQLGGEDTEAFF TGTGCCAGCAGCCAACTTGGAGGGGAGGACACTGAAGCTTTCTTT - TRBJ1-1 TRBV14 once
CASRRWGGAQNTEAFF TGTGCCAGCAGACGTTGGGGAGGGGCCCAGAACACTGAAGCTTTCTTT - TRBJ1-1 TRBV2 -
CASSLSSYNEQFF TGTGCCAGCAGTTTAAGCTCCTACAATGAGCAGTTCTTC - TRBJ2-1 TRBV12-3/TRBV12-4 -
CASSRLLVAGASTDTQYF TGTGCCAGCAGTAGACTATTAGTAGCGGGGGCCAGCACAGATACGCAGTATTTT TRBD2 TRBJ2-3 TRBV27 -
CASRTGTVNEKLFF TGTGCCAGCAGGACCGGGACAGTAAATGAAAAACTGTTTTTT TRBD1 TRBJ1-4 TRBV2 -
CASSIVKGWGRETQYF TGTGCCAGTAGTATAGTTAAGGGTTGGGGACGCGAGACCCAGTACTTC - TRBJ2-5 TRBV19 -
CAWSLGVQNQPQHF TGTGCCTGGAGTTTAGGGGTGCAGAATCAGCCCCAGCATTTT - TRBJ1-5 TRBV30 -
CASSLAASGYEQYF TGTGCCAGCAGTCTGGCAGCCAGTGGGTACGAGCAGTACTTC - TRBJ2-7 TRBV19 -
CASSSDRGLLTNQPQHF TGTGCCAGCAGCTCGGACAGGGGGCTTCTTACGAATCAGCCCCAGCATTTT TRBD1 TRBJ1-5 TRBV7-9 -
CATSRDIGGYTNTGELFF TGTGCCACCAGCAGAGATATAGGGGGTTACACGAACACCGGGGAGCTGTTTTTT - TRBJ2-2 TRBV15 -
CASSLRGVQQPQHF TGCGCCAGCAGCCTAAGGGGGGTCCAGCAGCCCCAGCATTTT - TRBJ1-5 TRBV5-1 -
CASRTEETQYF TGTGCCAGCCGGACAGAAGAGACCCAGTACTTC - TRBJ2-5 TRBV7-6 once
CASSQDSGLGRNLGPGNTIYF TGTGCCAGCAGCCAAGACTCGGGGCTCGGGAGAAATTTGGGGCCTGGAAACACCATATATTTT - TRBJ1-3 TRBV4-2 few
CASSLVAGVWDEQYF TGCGCCAGCAGCTTGGTGGCGGGAGTATGGGACGAGCAGTACTTC TRBD2 TRBJ2-7 TRBV5-1 -
CASSQAPDIGFIQYF TGTGCCAGCAGCCAAGCCCCGGACATCGGTTTCATTCAGTACTTC - TRBJ2-4 TRBV3-1/TRBV3-2 -
CAISESGGQFVTEAFF TGTGCCATCAGTGAGTCAGGGGGCCAATTTGTCACTGAAGCTTTCTTT TRBD1 TRBJ1-1 TRBV10-3 -
CASSQGVYGYTF TGCGCCAGCAGCCAAGGAGTCTATGGCTACACCTTC - TRBJ1-2 TRBV4-3 few
CASSLEGQGRNEQYF TGTGCCAGCAGCTTGGAAGGACAGGGGAGGAACGAGCAGTACTTC TRBD1 TRBJ2-7 TRBV5-8 -
CASSSGYPWDTQYF TGTGCCAGCAGTTCCGGATATCCGTGGGATACGCAGTATTTT - TRBJ2-3 TRBV27 -
CASSVVGGDTEAFF TGTGCCAGCAGCGTAGTCGGGGGGGACACTGAAGCTTTCTTT - TRBJ1-1 TRBV9 few
CATERDRANNYGYTF TGTGCCACAGAACGAGACAGGGCTAACAACTATGGCTACACCTTC TRBD1 TRBJ1-2 TRBV24-1 -
CASSSAGTGNTGELFF TGTGCCAGCAGCTCCGCCGGGACAGGGAACACCGGGGAGCTGTTTTTT TRBD1 TRBJ2-2 TRBV5-4 -
CASRPPGQPPYEQYF TGTGCCAGCAGGCCACCGGGACAGCCCCCCTACGAGCAGTACTTC TRBD1 TRBJ2-7 TRBV5-4 -
CASSLGRIYEQYF TGTGCCAGCAGCTTGGGCAGAATCTACGAGCAGTACTTC - TRBJ2-7 TRBV7-2 -
CASSQEGGGGGKNIQYF TGCGCCAGCAGCCAGGAAGGCGGAGGGGGGGGCAAAAACATTCAGTACTTC - TRBJ2-4 TRBV4-3 -
CASSTLSYGYTF TGTGCCAGTAGTACCTTATCATATGGCTACACCTTC - TRBJ1-2 TRBV19 -
CASRLPPTGGDTGELFF TGTGCAAGTCGCTTACCGCCCACAGGGGGCGACACCGGGGAGCTGTTTTTT - TRBJ2-2 TRBV12-2 -
CASSPARTTYEQYF TGTGCCAGCTCACCGGCGAGGACGACCTACGAGCAGTACTTC - TRBJ2-7 TRBV18 -
CASSLLPGVQTQYF TGCGCCAGCAGCCTCCTACCAGGGGTACAGACCCAGTACTTC - TRBJ2-5 TRBV5-1 once
CASSVAGADTQYF TGTGCCAGCAGCGTAGCCGGGGCAGATACGCAGTATTTT - TRBJ2-3 TRBV9 -
CAWSVGFGMNTEAFF TGTGCCTGGAGTGTAGGGTTCGGTATGAACACTGAAGCTTTCTTT - TRBJ1-1 TRBV30 -
CASSFPGGRYNEQFF TGTGCCAGCAGCTTCCCGGGGGGCCGATACAATGAGCAGTTCTTC - TRBJ2-1 TRBV28 -
CASSYSPSSASSSYNSPLHF TGTGCCAGCAGTTACTCCCCTTCATCGGCCAGCAGCTCCTATAATTCACCCCTCCACTTT - TRBJ1-6 TRBV6-2/TRBV6-3 -
CASSYSGLSGNTIYF TGTGCCAGCAGTTACTCGGGACTCTCTGGAAACACCATATATTTT - TRBJ1-3 TRBV6-2/TRBV6-3 -
CASNTRGTGYGYTF TGTGCCAGCAACACAAGGGGGACAGGTTATGGCTACACCTTC TRBD1 TRBJ1-2 TRBV4-2 -
CASSLRQQGDEQYF TGTGCCAGCAGCCTCCGGCAACAGGGGGACGAGCAGTACTTC TRBD1 TRBJ2-7 TRBV7-6 -
CASSLVVTATYEQYF TGCGCCAGCAGCTTGGTTGTGACAGCTACCTACGAGCAGTACTTC - TRBJ2-7 TRBV5-1 -
CASSFGEGSYEQYF TGTGCCAGCAGCTTCGGGGAGGGGTCCTACGAGCAGTACTTC TRBD2 TRBJ2-7 TRBV5-6 -
CSLDSGGTRETQYF TGCAGCTTGGATAGCGGAGGGACTCGGGAGACCCAGTACTTC - TRBJ2-5 TRBV29-1 -